Listed here are 32 T cell receptor beta chains from one sample, sequenced in a study of T cell responses to AZD1222 COVID-19 vaccine. Libraries were prepared by immunoSEQ multiplex PCR; TCRdb keeps only in-frame clonotypes and omits some of them. The table shows 200,000 or so clones, with 75% to 90% occurring only once. The specimen comprised peripheral blood, sampled on day 0 of MenACWY control vaccination. Receptors were obtained from an adult in good health.

Written as DNA, the CDR3 is TGTGCCAGCAGTTCCTCGGGGACAGCTAACTATGGCTACACCTTC. Translation gives CASSSSGTANYGYTF. The chain uses TRBV27 and TRBJ1-2; 7 nucleotides align to TRBD1. J was trimmed by 0 bases and V by 4 bases; bases with no gene match: 5. Germline values: CDR1 MNHEY, CDR2 SMNVEV (reference sequence). The CDR3 spans 15 residues.

The sample holds a few counts of this clone. This chain uses TRBV11-2 with TRBJ1-1, with 10 bases aligning to TRBD1. CDR3 length: 19 amino acids. V shed 1 base, J shed 1 base, and the junction held 12 bases outside the gene matches. The germline V gene encodes CDR1 SGHAT and CDR2 FQNNGV. The CDR3 sequence is CASSLGLGGTGATNTEAFF. The CDR3 DNA reads TGTGCCAGCAGCTTAGGTTTAGGGGGGACAGGGGCAACGAACACTGAAGCTTTCTTT.

On this clone: At one end, the junction sequence differs from germline, possibly due to a read error. The chain joins TRBV4-2 to TRBJ1-1, with D tentatively TRBD1 (6 bases). The CDR3 runs 11 residues. Germline assignment: CDR1 LGHNA and CDR2 YNFKEQ. The CDR3 reads CASSQEEGGGF. The CDR3 DNA reads TGTGCCAGCAGCCAAGAGGAAGGGGGTGGGTTT.

The CDR3 coding sequence is TGTGCCAGCAGTAGCCGGGACAGGGCTTACACAGATACGCAGTATTTT. This sequence encodes CASSSRDRAYTDTQYF. This rearrangement joins TRBV27 to TRBJ2-3, with TRBD1 matching 9 bases. V was pared by 5 bases and J by 2 bases, with 8 bases of the junction left unmatched. CDR1 is MNHEY, CDR2 SMNVEV, per germline (reference sequence). This CDR3 is built from 16 residues.

This chain joins TRBV7-9 and TRBJ2-1; TRBD2 matches 11 bases. J lost 8 bases, V lost 3 bases, and 6 bases had no gene match. Per the germline V gene, CDR1 is SEHNR and CDR2 is FQNEAQ (reference sequence). The CDR3 loop spans 15 amino acids. The CDR3 bases are TGTGCCAGCAGCTTGGGACTAGCGGCCTCGGATGAGCAGTTCTTC. This sequence encodes CASSLGLAASDEQFF.

DNA of the CDR3: TGTGCCAGCAGAGACGCTGTACAGGGCTCTAACTATGGCTACACCTTC. Amino acid sequence: CASRDAVQGSNYGYTF. J is TRBJ1-2 and V is TRBV11-2; maybe TRBD1 (6 bases). Per the germline V gene, CDR1 is SGHAT and CDR2 is FQNNGV. V was cut by 6 bases and J by 0 bases, with 17 bases left in between. This CDR3 has 16 amino acids.

The J gene is TRBJ1-2, the V gene TRBV7-9; the match to TRBD1 covers 8 bases. The CDR3 runs to 14 residues. The V gene end was trimmed by 5 bases and the J gene end by 10 bases; junction bases not matched to a gene: 12. Germline CDR1 reads SEHNR; CDR2 reads FQNEAQ (reference sequence). CDR3 amino acids: CASSLGGGTGFYTF. The CDR3 bases are TGTGCCAGCAGCCTAGGCGGGGGGACAGGCTTCTACACCTTC.

This clone was detected only once. V usage is TRBV5-4 and J usage is TRBJ2-1; D gene uncertain. The V and J ends lost 0 bases and 4 bases respectively, with 17 bases between them. Looked up from germline, CDR1 is SGHNT and CDR2 is YYREEE (reference sequence). The CDR3 has 17 amino acids. The CDR3 is CASSLVLAFGGYNEQFF. The CDR3 DNA follows: TGTGCCAGCAGCTTGGTTTTAGCTTTTGGCGGATACAATGAGCAGTTCTTC.

This chain connects TRBV28 to TRBJ1-2; D possibly corresponds to TRBD1 (5 bases). The CDR3 is made up of 13 amino acids. The V and J ends lost 6 bases and 4 bases respectively, with 12 bases between them. CDR1 and CDR2 (germline): MDHEN, SYDVKM. The DNA for the CDR3 is TGTGCCAGCAGCTTAGCAGGGATCTATGGCTACACCTTC. Its translation is CASSLAGIYGYTF.

CDR3 in DNA: TGTGCCAGCAGTTTTTTAGGGGCAGGGGTGAGACCACAAGAGACCCAGTACTTC. This sequence encodes CASSFLGAGVRPQETQYF. The chain is built from TRBV27 and TRBJ2-5, with a possible D match to TRBD1 (6 bases). Germline V gives CDR1 MNHEY, CDR2 SMNVEV (reference sequence). CDR3 size: 18 residues. Trimming pared 3 bases from V and 2 bases from J, leaving 22 bases between.

The chain links TRBV19 to TRBJ2-1; 8 bases are shared with TRBD1. CDR1 and CDR2 (germline): LNHDA, SQIVND (reference sequence). V gave up 7 bases and J gave up 0 bases; unmatched junction bases: 8. The CDR3 extends over 16 amino acids. This CDR3 reads CASTPGQDSSYNEQFF. CDR3 sequence (DNA): TGTGCCAGTACCCCGGGACAGGACAGCTCCTACAATGAGCAGTTCTTC.

The chain links TRBV5-1 to TRBJ2-1, with D tentatively TRBD2 (5 bases). Germline V gene lookup returns CDR1 SGHRS and CDR2 YFSETQ. The V end lost 0 bases, the J end lost 5 bases, and 15 bases lay between the germline ends. This CDR3 is built from 16 residues. The CDR3 sequence: CASSLASLASNNEQFF. DNA for the CDR3: TGCGCCAGCAGCTTGGCCTCGTTGGCTAGCAACAATGAGCAGTTCTTC.

V usage is TRBV6-1 and J usage is TRBJ2-7; D perhaps matches TRBD2 (6 bases). The germline gives CDR1 MNHNS, CDR2 SASEGT. The V end lost 1 base, the J end lost 9 bases, and 19 bases lay between the germline ends. The CDR3 is 15 amino acids. CDR3 in amino acids: CASSEGGGVGTVQYF. Here the CDR3 DNA reads TGTGCCAGCAGTGAAGGGGGCGGGGTAGGGACGGTGCAGTACTTC.

The rearrangement joins TRBV7-2 to TRBJ2-7; D is possibly TRBD2 (6 bases). Germline assignment: CDR1 SGHTA and CDR2 FQGNSA. V dropped 4 bases and J dropped 3 bases, with 13 bases sitting between them. The length of the CDR3 is 14 residues. The CDR3 protein is CASSSSGSSYEQYF. The CDR3 DNA sequence: TGTGCCAGCAGCTCATCCGGGAGTAGCTACGAGCAGTACTTC. Together with reference TRBV7-2 and TRBJ2-7, the CDR3 gives the full variable domain: GAGVSQSPSNKVTEKGKDVELRCDPISGHTALYWYRQSLGQGLEFLIYFQGNSAPDKSGLPSDRFSAERTGGSVSTLTIQRTQQEDSAVYLCASSSSGSSYEQYFGPGTRLTVT.

The chain recombines TRBV15 with TRBJ1-2; possibly TRBD1 for D (6 bases). V lost 5 bases and J 2 bases, leaving 18 bases between the germline ends. The V gene's germline CDR1 is LNHNV and CDR2 YYDKDF (reference sequence). The CDR3 consists of 16 residues. The CDR3 spells CATSARRDIGNYGYTF. The CDR3 bases are TGTGCCACCAGCGCGCGACGGGACATCGGGAACTATGGCTACACCTTC.

CDR3 loop: CASSHPSPSSGANVLTF. CDR3 sequence (DNA): TGTGCCAGCAGCCACCCCTCCCCGAGCTCTGGGGCCAACGTCCTGACTTTC. V and J are TRBV4-2 and TRBJ2-6; D call uncertain. With 3 bases removed from V and 0 bases from J, the gap between germline ends came to 12 bases. This CDR3 is 17 amino acids long. CDR1 and CDR2 from the germline V gene are LGHNA and YNFKEQ.

The V call is TRBV2, the J call TRBJ1-5; D is ambiguous. CDR3 length equals 14 residues. V lost 1 base, J lost 0 bases, and 4 bases lay in between. Germline-derived CDR1 and CDR2 are SNHLY and FYNNEI. Here the CDR3 reads CASSEDGSNQPQHF. CDR3 nucleotides: TGTGCCAGCAGTGAAGACGGTAGCAATCAGCCCCAGCATTTT.

Turning to this clone: A read error may produce the germline difference seen at one junction end. CDR3 DNA: TGTGCCACCACCCTGACAGTGAATACTGAAGCTTTCTTT. As protein: CATTLTVNTEAFF. The chain links TRBV10-3 to TRBJ1-1; the D gene is possibly TRBD1 (5 bases). This CDR3 is built from 13 residues. CDR1 ENHRY and CDR2 SYGVKD come from the germline V gene.

The chain joins TRBV7-8 to TRBJ2-1; 13 nucleotides align to TRBD2. Germline values: CDR1 SGHVS, CDR2 FQNEAQ. The CDR3 is 15 residues long. V lost 6 bases to trimming and J lost 7 bases; unmatched junction nucleotides: 6. The CDR3 loop is CASRQLAGGLNEQFF. The CDR3 region has the DNA TGTGCCAGCAGGCAACTAGCGGGAGGGCTAAATGAGCAGTTCTTC.

This sequence joins TRBV28 and TRBJ1-5; D gene ambiguous. Germline assignment: CDR1 MDHEN and CDR2 SYDVKM. Trimming removed 7 bases from V and 0 bases from J, with 13 bases in between. The CDR3 totals 15 residues. This CDR3 is CASNAELYSNQPQHF. The CDR3 nucleotides are TGTGCCAGCAACGCAGAACTTTATAGCAATCAGCCCCAGCATTTT.

The chain uses TRBV3-1 (or the pseudogene TRBV3-2) and TRBJ1-1, with unresolved D. V lost 3 bases and J lost 5, with 13 bases in between. This CDR3 region has 14 residues. The germline gives CDR1 LGHDT, CDR2 YNNKEL (reference sequence). CDR3 sequence (DNA): TGTGCCAGCAGCCAGAGAATAGGTGGGACTGAAGCTTTCTTT. Its protein product is CASSQRIGGTEAFF.

The V gene is TRBV5-1, the J gene TRBJ1-5; D is possibly TRBD1 (6 bases). V lost 3 bases, J lost 8 bases, and 15 bases lay in between. The germline V gene has CDR1 SGHRS and CDR2 YFSETQ. This CDR3 is 14 amino acids long. This CDR3 reads CASSSQGGGEPQHF. The CDR3 DNA is TGCGCCAGCAGCTCACAGGGAGGTGGTGAGCCCCAGCATTTT.

J is TRBJ1-2 and V is TRBV5-4; no firm D call. The CDR3 length is 15 residues. V lost 0 bases and J lost 4, with 13 bases in between. Per the germline V gene, CDR1 is SGHNT and CDR2 is YYREEE (reference sequence). CDR3 nucleotides: TGTGCCAGCAGCTTGGCCGGATTACAGACCTATGGCTACACCTTC. Its translation: CASSLAGLQTYGYTF. The full variable domain, its missing parts supplied by reference TRBV5-4 and TRBJ1-2, is ETGVTQSPTHLIKTRGQQVTLRCSSQSGHNTVSWYQQALGQGPQFIFQYYREEENGRGNFPPRFSGLQFPNYSSELNVNALELDDSALYLCASSLAGLQTYGYTFGSGTRLTVV.

CDR3 nucleotides: TGTGCCTGGGGACAGGAGAGTCAGCCCCAGCATTTT. Translating it yields CAWGQESQPQHF. V and J are TRBV30 and TRBJ1-5, with TRBD1 identical over 7 bases. The trim removed 5 bases at V and 6 bases at J, leaving 4 bases unmatched. The CDR3 length is 12 residues. In germline, CDR1 is GTSNPN, CDR2 SVGIG (reference sequence).

This rearrangement joins TRBV30 to TRBJ1-4; D unclear. The CDR3 is made up of 12 amino acids. The V end lost 3 bases, the J end lost 6 bases, and 8 bases lay between the germline ends. Germline V lookup: CDR1 GTSNPN, CDR2 SVGIG (reference sequence). CDR3 coding DNA: TGTGCCTGGAGGAAAGGAGATGAAAAACTGTTTTTT. Its translation: CAWRKGDEKLFF. The whole variable domain, remainder taken from reference TRBV30 and TRBJ1-4, is SQTIHQWPATLVQPVGSPLSLECTVEGTSNPNLYWYRQAAGRGLQLLFYSVGIGQISSEVPQNLSASRPQDRQFILSSKKLLLSDSGFYLCAWRKGDEKLFFGSGTQLSVL.

The CDR3 is CATIASGDSTDTQYF. In nucleotides, the CDR3 is TGTGCCACCATCGCTAGCGGGGACTCCACAGATACGCAGTATTTT. The rearrangement joins TRBV24-1 to TRBJ2-3, with TRBD2 identical over 9 bases. The V and J ends lost 8 bases and 2 bases, in that order; junction bases with no gene match: 7. Germline values: CDR1 KGHDR, CDR2 SFDVKD. The CDR3 covers 15 residues.

The chain joins TRBV30 to TRBJ1-1; D is possibly TRBD1 (5 bases). CDR1 and CDR2 (germline): GTSNPN, SVGIG (reference sequence). The CDR3 runs 14 residues. V dropped 2 bases and J dropped 7 bases, with 17 bases sitting between them. The CDR3 protein is CAWSPLSGAGEAFF. CDR3 coding DNA: TGTGCCTGGAGTCCACTTAGCGGGGCTGGTGAAGCTTTCTTT.

This clone has only one observation. This rearrangement joins TRBV7-8 to TRBJ1-2; the D gene is possibly TRBD1 (6 bases). Germline V gene sequence: CDR1 SGHVS, CDR2 FQNEAQ. Deletions cut 4 bases from V and 3 bases from J, with 15 bases between. The CDR3 spans 15 residues. The CDR3 sequence: CASSSAGGGDYGYTF. DNA for the CDR3: TGTGCCAGCAGCTCAGCCGGAGGGGGGGACTATGGCTACACCTTC.

In DNA form, the CDR3 reads TGTGCCAGCAGCCCGTGGACTAGCGGGAGGTCGGAGACCCAGTACTTC. This gives the protein CASSPWTSGRSETQYF. The chain joins TRBV9 to TRBJ2-5; 14 nucleotides agree with TRBD2. The V gene's germline CDR1 is SGDLS and CDR2 YYNGEE. Germline trimming cut 4 bases from V and 5 bases from J; bases unmatched to any gene: 7. CDR3 length equals 16 residues.

V gene TRBV2 combines with J gene TRBJ1-3; a weak D match, TRBD1 (6 bases). The CDR3 length is 16 residues. Germline CDR1 and CDR2: SNHLY and FYNNEI. V lost 5 bases and J lost 0, with 14 bases in between. Here the CDR3 reads CASSPRQASSGNTIYF. CDR3 DNA: TGTGCCAGCAGTCCCCGACAGGCCAGCTCTGGAAACACCATATATTTT.

This clone was counted a few times. V is TRBV3-1 (or the pseudogene TRBV3-2) and J is TRBJ1-2, with D perhaps TRBD1 (6 bases). V lost 1 base and J lost 7, with 16 bases in between. The germline V gene has CDR1 LGHDT and CDR2 YNNKEL (reference sequence). The CDR3 extends over 15 amino acids. CDR3 sequence (DNA): TGTGCCAGCAGCCAAGGCGACAGGCCAGCGGGTGGCTACACCTTC. Protein: CASSQGDRPAGGYTF.

The chain combines TRBV7-8 with TRBJ2-2, with 11 nucleotides matching TRBD2. V dropped 4 bases and J dropped 2; count of bases not matched to a gene: 6. CDR3 size: 17 residues. Germline CDR1 is SGHVS and CDR2 is FQNEAQ. The CDR3: CASSSPGLAGNTGELFF. CDR3 sequence (DNA): TGTGCCAGCAGCTCCCCCGGACTAGCGGGTAACACCGGGGAGCTGTTTTTT.